This is a list of T cell receptor beta chains from one sample in a study of T cell clonotyping in hematopoietic cell transplantation. Repertoires were generated with immunoSEQ multiplex PCR, while TCRdb's copy carries only in-frame clones and drops some. The profile shows approximately 550 clones, roughly 95% of them singletons. This sample comprised peripheral blood mononuclear cells, obtained 30 days after allogeneic stem cell transplant. Receptors were obtained from a female patient aged 45-60 years who had an allogeneic stem cell transplant from an unrelated donor, so the T cells may come from the graft donor. Some clones in this sample may be carry-over from other donors' samples. Each CDR3 is given with its conserved first and last residue. D genes are given only for firm matches. Only part of the rows carry a size: once, few, many, or a class if the clone is expanded.

>TRBJ2-7|-|TRBV27|TRBD2
CASRTSGVYEQYF
TGTGCCAGCAGGACTAGCGGGGTCTACGAGCAGTACTTC
>TRBJ1-2|-|TRBV14|-
CASSLAGAGAYGYTF
TGTGCCAGCAGCCTAGCGGGCGCCGGGGCCTATGGCTACACCTTC
>TRBJ2-2|-|TRBV13|-
CASSFPPGELFF
TGTGCCAGCAGCTTTCCACCCGGGGAGCTGTTTTTT
>TRBJ2-3|-|TRBV5-1|TRBD1
CASSLGFHRGLVDTQYF
TGCGCCAGCAGCTTGGGGTTTCACAGGGGGCTGGTAGATACGCAGTATTTT
>TRBJ1-2|-|TRBV7-9|-
CASSLALTGGYTF
TGTGCCAGCAGCTTAGCTCTTACGGGGGGCTACACCTTC
>TRBJ2-1|-|TRBV7-2|TRBD2
CASRSPTSISEQFF
TGTGCCAGCAGGAGCCCGACTAGCATTAGTGAGCAGTTCTTC
>TRBJ2-7|-|TRBV7-3|-
CASSLGDYEQYF
TGTGCCAGCAGCTTGGGCGACTACGAGCAGTACTTC
>TRBJ2-2|-|TRBV19|-
CASSKRGVSNTGELFF
TGTGCCAGTAGTAAACGGGGAGTATCGAACACCGGGGAGCTGTTTTTT
>TRBJ2-1|-|TRBV5-1|TRBD2
CASSLSGSGMNEQFF
TGCGCCAGCAGCTTGAGCGGGAGTGGGATGAATGAGCAGTTCTTC
>TRBJ2-2|once|TRBV6-4|-
CASSDSGGATGELFF
TGTGCCAGCAGTGACTCTGGGGGGGCCACCGGGGAGCTGTTTTTT
>TRBJ1-1|-|TRBV6-6|TRBD1
CASSYSTGVTEAFF
TGTGCCAGCAGTTACTCCACAGGGGTCACTGAAGCTTTCTTT
>TRBJ1-1|once|TRBV7-2|-
CASSFESQGYTEAFF
TGTGCCAGCAGCTTCGAAAGTCAGGGATATACTGAAGCTTTCTTT
>TRBJ2-7|-|TRBV5-4|TRBD2
CASSPGLAGEQYF
TGTGCCAGCAGCCCCGGACTAGCGGGCGAGCAGTACTTC
>TRBJ1-3|-|TRBV18|-
CASSPGGTPPGNTIYF
TGTGCCAGCTCACCAGGAGGGACTCCCCCAGGAAACACCATATATTTT
>TRBJ2-3|once|TRBV4-1|TRBD2
CASSQSSGGTDTQYF
TGCGCCAGCAGCCAAAGTAGCGGGGGCACAGATACGCAGTATTTT
>TRBJ1-1|-|TRBV10-3|TRBD1
CAISERTGGMNTEAFF
TGTGCCATCAGTGAGAGAACAGGGGGGATGAACACTGAAGCTTTCTTT
>TRBJ2-7|-|TRBV7-9|-
CASSALSYEQYF
TGTGCCAGCAGCGCACTCTCCTACGAGCAGTACTTC
>TRBJ2-2|once|TRBV14|-
CASKSVSANTGELFF
TGTGCCAGCAAATCTGTTAGCGCGAACACCGGGGAGCTGTTTTTT
>TRBJ1-2|-|TRBV19|TRBD1
CASSITRTGGNYGYTF
TGTGCCAGTAGTATAACTCGGACAGGGGGAAACTATGGCTACACCTTC
>TRBJ2-1|once|TRBV2|-
CASRTGTLPSNEQFF
TGTGCCAGCAGGACCGGGACCCTCCCCTCCAATGAGCAGTTCTTC
>TRBJ1-5|-|TRBV2|TRBD1
CASSLTPPGQGWLQPQHF
TGTGCCAGCAGTCTTACACCACCAGGACAGGGCTGGCTTCAGCCCCAGCATTTT
>TRBJ1-1|-|TRBV18|TRBD1
CASSQPGGSNTEAFF
TGTGCCAGCTCACAGCCAGGGGGGTCGAACACTGAAGCTTTCTTT
>TRBJ2-7|-|TRBV6-5|TRBD2
CASSLHGLAVFEQYF
TGTGCCAGCAGTCTTCATGGACTAGCGGTTTTCGAGCAGTACTTC
>TRBJ2-1|-|TRBV28|-
CASSLIMQQFF
TGTGCCAGCAGTTTAATTATGCAGCAGTTCTTC
>TRBJ2-7|-|TRBV27|-
CASSLGNYEQYF
TGTGCCAGCAGTTTAGGGAACTACGAGCAGTACTTC
>TRBJ1-2|-|TRBV10-3|-
CAITQTPDYGYTF
TGTGCCATCACTCAGACCCCTGACTATGGCTACACCTTC
>TRBJ1-5|-|TRBV30|-
CAWSKREGQPQHF
TGTGCCTGGAGTAAAAGGGAGGGTCAGCCCCAGCATTTT
>TRBJ2-5|-|TRBV12-5|-
CASSREETQYF
TGTGCTAGTAGCAGGGAAGAGACCCAGTACTTC
>TRBJ1-2|once|TRBV18|-
CASSPQEVPNYGYTF
TGTGCCAGCTCACCACAGGAGGTCCCTAACTATGGCTACACCTTC
>TRBJ2-1|-|TRBV29-1|-
CSVGDGSNEQFF
TGCAGCGTTGGGGACGGTTCAAATGAGCAGTTCTTC
>TRBJ2-7|once|TRBV18|TRBD1
CASSQGTGGHYEQYF
TGTGCCAGCTCACAAGGGACAGGGGGCCACTACGAGCAGTACTTC
>TRBJ1-2|-|TRBV5-1|-
CASSEVLGPTYPTF
TGCGCCAGCAGCGAAGTGCTGGGCCCAACATACCCCACCTTC
>TRBJ2-2|-|TRBV7-6|-
CASSPYTGELFF
TGTGCCAGCAGCCCTTACACCGGGGAGCTGTTTTTT
>TRBJ2-7|-|TRBV6-1|-
CASSGPPRSFEQYF
TGTGCCAGCAGTGGCCCCCCGCGATCATTCGAGCAGTACTTC
>TRBJ1-1|-|TRBV14|-
CASHRDRGTEAFF
TGTGCCAGTCATAGGGACCGTGGGACTGAAGCTTTCTTT
>TRBJ2-7|-|TRBV5-1|TRBD1
CASSLDFRDRALMYEQYF
TGCGCCAGCAGCTTGGATTTTCGGGACAGGGCTTTAATGTACGAGCAGTACTTC
>TRBJ1-2|-|TRBV30|TRBD1
CAWTLWGQTRYGYTF
TGTGCCTGGACCTTATGGGGACAGACCCGCTATGGCTACACCTTC
>TRBJ2-2|-|TRBV18|TRBD1
CASSLHQGASGELFF
TGTGCCAGCTCACTACACCAGGGGGCCTCCGGGGAGCTGTTTTTT
>TRBJ2-7|-|TRBV16|-
CASSQTLAREQYF
TGTGCCAGCAGCCAAACACTAGCCCGCGAGCAGTACTTC
>TRBJ1-2|-|TRBV18|TRBD1
CASSPGQGEGYTF
TGTGCCAGCTCACCTGGACAGGGTGAAGGCTACACCTTC
>TRBJ1-1|-|TRBV6-5|TRBD1
CASSYDGDREAFF
TGTGCCAGCAGTTACGATGGGGACAGGGAAGCTTTCTTT
>TRBJ2-1|once|TRBV27|TRBD2
CASSLVSGSFNEQFF
TGTGCCAGCAGTTTAGTTAGCGGGAGTTTTAATGAGCAGTTCTTC
>TRBJ1-1|-|TRBV4-1|-
CASSHSDGNTEAFF
TGCGCCAGCAGCCACTCCGACGGGAACACTGAAGCTTTCTTT
>TRBJ1-2|-|TRBV28|-
CASSLVVTNYGYTF
TGTGCCAGCAGTTTAGTGGTGACTAACTATGGCTACACCTTC
>TRBJ2-7|-|TRBV6-1|-
CASSSGPLTDEQYF
TGTGCCAGCAGTTCAGGGCCCCTCACCGACGAGCAGTACTTC
>TRBJ2-7|-|TRBV7-8|-
CASSLESGLGFSYEQYF
TGTGCCAGCAGCTTAGAGAGTGGTCTCGGATTCTCCTACGAGCAGTACTTC
>TRBJ2-7|-|TRBV19|-
CASSNGFEQYF
TGTGCCAGTAGTAACGGGTTCGAGCAGTACTTC
>TRBJ2-7|-|TRBV11-2|-
CASSFEWVSNEQYF
TGTGCCAGCAGCTTCGAGTGGGTATCTAACGAGCAGTACTTC